The TCR beta chain under discussion was sequenced for a study of blood T cell repertoires in COVID-19 (dated by TCRdb to about 2020). Broadly, across the study: Samples covering the acute and convalescent phases of COVID-19 were provided by collaborators in the United States, Italy and Spain. The prospective study material was composed of cDNA or gDNA derived from T cells, B-cell-depleted T cells, or PBMCs. Subjects who had been exposed to COVID-19, were actively infected with it, or had recovered from it provided the deeply sampled blood TCRbeta repertoires that made up the dataset. A freely available public database, intended as a resource for researchers studying the immune response to SARS-CoV-2, is where the repertoires were released. The samples were drawn from two sources: the first 160 participants of the ongoing ImmuneRACE study, and over 950 subjects contributed by 6 global collaborators. Sample metadata almost always included a de-identified subject ID, COVID-19 status, age in years and sex. Where available, HLA class I and class II types were taken from metadata supplied by the sample provider and were not determined by assay-based typing.

TCRbeta CDR3 regions were amplified from genomic DNA using the immunoSEQ Assay, a bias-controlled multiplex PCR. The authors' pipeline ran thus. The number of nucleated cells in each sample was estimated from the amplification of reference gene primers within the assay. Sequence reads were collapsed and filtered to measure the absolute abundance of every unique TCRbeta CDR3 rearrangement. Productive Simpson clonality was computed per sample as the square root of Simpson's diversity index over productive rearrangements. TCRdb mirrors the immuneACCESS table, restricted to in-frame sequences. Some clones are absent from its copies; in checked studies, under half trace to an unresolved V gene, and the reason for the others is unknown. Clone size and the V and J calls come from that table; the DNA yielded D and trimming. A total of some 170,000 clones appear in this sample, around nine tenths of them only once. Together, the top ten hold around 13% of the sample.

Overall study results and their limits: How much clinical and demographic metadata was included differed by source and by participant, and the metadata was provided uncurated.

From the cysteine through the phenylalanine, the CDR3 covers 12 amino acids. CDR3 DNA only is kept here, 36 bases in frame from base 1. V is reduced by 5 bases and J by 10 bases, leaving a spacing of 13 bases between them. CDR1 and CDR2 were assigned from the germline V gene as SGHDN and FVKESK. A word on this clone: Its target antigen remains unknown. There are no base qualities to consult, and no much larger clone falls within one base.

At one collaborating source in Seattle, patients were enrolled during active infection and were followed longitudinally through the course of disease. Each collaborating institution followed its own protocols to collect whole blood in K2EDTA tubes. For TCRbeta analysis, collaborators shipped samples in one of three forms: frozen whole blood, isolated PBMCs, or DNA extracted from either of those sample types. The V and J genes are TRBV14 and TRBJ2-3; the D segment could be TRBD2, given 5 matching bases. Sample: peripheral blood. This clonotype originated in a woman in her seventies with COVID-19, enrolled during active disease. DNA sequence: TGTGCCAGCAGCTCAAGAGGGTTGGCGCAGTATTTT. This sequence encodes CASSSRGLAQYF.